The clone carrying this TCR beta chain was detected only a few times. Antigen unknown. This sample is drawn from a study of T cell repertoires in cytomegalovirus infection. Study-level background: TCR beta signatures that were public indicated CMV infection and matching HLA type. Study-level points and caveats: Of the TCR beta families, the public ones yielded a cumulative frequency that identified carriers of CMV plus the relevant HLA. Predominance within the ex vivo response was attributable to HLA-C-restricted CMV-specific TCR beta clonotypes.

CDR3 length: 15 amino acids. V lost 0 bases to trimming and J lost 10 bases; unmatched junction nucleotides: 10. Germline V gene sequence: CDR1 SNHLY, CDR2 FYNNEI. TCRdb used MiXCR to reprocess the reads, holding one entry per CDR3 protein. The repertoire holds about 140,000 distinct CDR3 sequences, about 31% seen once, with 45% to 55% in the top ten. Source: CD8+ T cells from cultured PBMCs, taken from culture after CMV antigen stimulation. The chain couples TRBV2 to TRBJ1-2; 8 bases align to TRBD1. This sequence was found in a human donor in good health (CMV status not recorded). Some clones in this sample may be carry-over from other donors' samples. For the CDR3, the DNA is TGTGCCAGCAGTGAAGCGCTTGGGGACAGGTCAATCTACACCTTC. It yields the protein CASSEALGDRSIYTF.